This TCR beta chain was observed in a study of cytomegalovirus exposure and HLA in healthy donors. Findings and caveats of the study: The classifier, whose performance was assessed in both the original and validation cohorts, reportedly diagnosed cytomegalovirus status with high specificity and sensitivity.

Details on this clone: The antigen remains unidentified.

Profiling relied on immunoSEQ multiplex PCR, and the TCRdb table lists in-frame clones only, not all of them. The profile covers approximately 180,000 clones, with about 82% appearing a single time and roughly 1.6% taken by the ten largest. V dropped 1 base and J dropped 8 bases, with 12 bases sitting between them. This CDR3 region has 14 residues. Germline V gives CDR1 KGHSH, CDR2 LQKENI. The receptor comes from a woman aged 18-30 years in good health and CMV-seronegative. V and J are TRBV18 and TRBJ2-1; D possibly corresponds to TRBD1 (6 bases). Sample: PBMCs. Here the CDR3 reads CASSPQTGFYEQFF. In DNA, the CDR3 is TGTGCCAGCTCACCACAAACAGGGTTCTATGAGCAGTTCTTC.